Here is one T cell receptor (beta chain) with its context. The source of the sample is a study of blood T cell repertoires in COVID-19. Study-wide context: The study drew acute and convalescent COVID-19 samples from the United States, Italy and Spain.

In the source study's methods: Using reference gene primer amplification, nucleated cell counts were estimated. The repertoire was sequenced with immunoSEQ multiplex PCR; TCRdb's copy has only in-frame clones and lacks some. V, J and clone size derive from that table, while D and trimming were established from the DNA sequence. The profile shows some 250,000 clones, roughly 88% of them singletons. The ends were cut back, 3 bases at V and 4 bases at J, with 15 bases in the middle. Germline CDR1 is LNHDA and CDR2 is SQIVND (reference sequence). There are 15 residues in the CDR3. The source of this sequence is a man between 25 and 39 years old who had recovered from COVID-19. Material for sequencing was peripheral blood. J is TRBJ1-2 and V is TRBV19; no firm D call. DNA for the CDR3: TGTGCCAGTAGTATTACCGGGGTGAGAATCTATGGCTACACCTTC. It codes for CASSITGVRIYGYTF.